A selection of T cell receptor beta chains follows, all from one sample in a study of early T cells in non-severe SARS-CoV-2 infection. One entry per CDR3 protein results from TCRdb running MiXCR on the 5' RACE reads. The sample shows fewer than 65,000 distinct CDR3 sequences, approximately 9.9% of them seen only once. Material: whole blood. The receptors shown here come from an adult who was a healthcare worker with PCR-confirmed SARS-CoV-2 infection or an uninfected control (not recorded which). The CDR3 runs from the conserved cysteine through the conserved F or W. D genes are given only for firm matches. Only some rows state a clone size, as once, few, many or a class for expanded clones.

TRBV6-2/TRBV6-3	few	.	14	TRBJ1-1	TGTGCCAGCAGTTACAAGGGGTCGAACACTGAAGCTTTCTTT	CASSYKGSNTEAFF
TRBV20-1	few	.	13	TRBJ2-3	TGCAGTGCCCAGAGAACGGGTAGAGATACGCAGTATTTT	CSAQRTGRDTQYF
TRBV20-1	.	.	13	TRBJ2-7	TGCAGTGCTACCAGCAGGGGGGATTACGAGCAGTACTTC	CSATSRGDYEQYF
TRBV12-3/TRBV12-4	few	.	11	TRBJ1-2	TGTGCCAGCAGTTCATGGGATGGCTACACCTTC	CASSSWDGYTF
TRBV27	few	TRBD1	14	TRBJ2-1	TGTGCCAGCAGTACCGTACAGGGGGTAGATGAGCAGTTCTTC	CASSTVQGVDEQFF
TRBV4-1	.	.	15	TRBJ1-1	TGCGCCAGCAGCCAGAAATCGGCCGAGAACACTGAAGCTTTCTTT	CASSQKSAENTEAFF
TRBV10-3	.	.	14	TRBJ1-2	TGTGCCATCAGTGACGACACTCGCCCTGGTGGCTACACCTTC	CAISDDTRPGGYTF
TRBV12-3/TRBV12-4	few	.	15	TRBJ2-1	TGTGCCAGCAGCGCCGACAGCGGCTCCTACAATGAGCAGTTCTTC	CASSADSGSYNEQFF
TRBV7-3	few	.	13	TRBJ1-3	TGTGCCAGCAGCTCAGTCTCTGGAAACACCATATATTTT	CASSSVSGNTIYF
TRBV19	many	.	13	TRBJ2-4	TGTGCCAGTACCCCCCCTGGAGTCGACATTCAGTACTTC	CASTPPGVDIQYF
TRBV5-1	.	.	14	TRBJ2-3	TGCGCCAGCAGCTTTGCACAGGGTACGGATACGCAGTATTTT	CASSFAQGTDTQYF
TRBV6-6	.	.	14	TRBJ2-5	TGTGCCAGCACCGACCAAAGCGGTGGCCCGACCCAGTACTTC	CASTDQSGGPTQYF
TRBV7-6	many	TRBD2	15	TRBJ2-1	TGTGCCAGCAGCCAGGGACTAGCGGGGGGCAATGAGCAGTTCTTC	CASSQGLAGGNEQFF
TRBV29-1	few	.	13	TRBJ1-2	TGCAGCGTTGTGTCGGGGCCCAACTATGGCTACACCTTC	CSVVSGPNYGYTF
TRBV5-1	many	.	14	TRBJ2-7	TGCGCCAGCAGCTCCTCCCGGGCCTCCTACGAGCAGTACTTC	CASSSSRASYEQYF
TRBV27	.	.	14	TRBJ1-1	TGTGCCAGCAGTGGACAAGGAATGAACACTGAAGCTTTCTTT	CASSGQGMNTEAFF
TRBV7-2	.	.	13	TRBJ2-7	TGTGCCAGCAGTAACCGCCTTGCCTACGAGCAGCACTTC	CASSNRLAYEQHF
TRBV5-1	.	TRBD1	15	TRBJ1-5	TGCGCCAGCAGCAGCCTCCCGGGACAGGGACAGCCCCAGCATTTT	CASSSLPGQGQPQHF
TRBV12-3/TRBV12-4	.	.	11	TRBJ1-2	TGTGCCAGCAGTTCAGGGGTTGGCTACACCTTC	CASSSGVGYTF
TRBV2	few	TRBD1	15	TRBJ2-3	TGTGCCAGCAGTCGATCGACAGGGGGAGCAGATACGCAGTATTTT	CASSRSTGGADTQYF
TRBV29-1	.	.	12	TRBJ2-7	TGCAGCGTCGCCCCCCAGGGAAACGAGCAGTACTTC	CSVAPQGNEQYF
TRBV5-1	.	.	13	TRBJ2-3	TGCGCCAGCAGCTTGTGGGGCTCAGATACGCAGTATTTT	CASSLWGSDTQYF
TRBV6-6	few	.	12	TRBJ1-6	TGTGCCAGCAGTTACCGTGCTCAGATCCTCCACTTT	CASSYRAQILHF
TRBV4-1	many	.	16	TRBJ2-4	TGCGCCAGCAGCCAAGACGACCCTACGGCCAAAAACATTCAGTACTTC	CASSQDDPTAKNIQYF
TRBV4-1	.	.	14	TRBJ2-4	TGCGCCAGCAACCAAGGTGGCAGGGAATACATTCAGTACTTC	CASNQGGREYIQYF
TRBV6-2/TRBV6-3	.	TRBD1	15	TRBJ2-1	TGTGCCAGCAGTTACCTGGACAGGGTTGTCAATGAGCAGTTCTTC	CASSYLDRVVNEQFF
TRBV7-2	few	.	15	TRBJ1-3	TGTGCCAACAGCCCGAGGACAGTCTCTGGAAACACCATATATTTT	CANSPRTVSGNTIYF
TRBV6-1	few	.	14	TRBJ2-3	TGTGCCAGCAGTGATGGACAGTTCACAGATACGCAGTATTTT	CASSDGQFTDTQYF
TRBV7-9	.	.	12	TRBJ1-3	TGTGCCAGCAGCTCGCAGGGAAACACCATATATTTT	CASSSQGNTIYF
TRBV20-1	few	.	12	TRBJ1-5	TGCAGTGCTAGTCTGGGCAATCAGCCCCAGCATTTT	CSASLGNQPQHF
TRBV5-4	few	TRBD1	14	TRBJ1-1	TGTGCCAGCAGCCCGGGACAGAAGAACACTGAAGCTTTCTTT	CASSPGQKNTEAFF
TRBV19	.	TRBD1	15	TRBJ2-7	TGTGCCAGTAGTTATTCCGGGACAGTCCCCTACGAGCAGTACTTC	CASSYSGTVPYEQYF
TRBV6-6	.	TRBD1	16	TRBJ2-3	TGTGCCAGCAGCAAACAACAGGGGACAGGGACAGATACGCAGTATTTT	CASSKQQGTGTDTQYF
TRBV7-9	.	.	11	TRBJ1-4	TGTGCCAGCAGCTTTGGTCGGGAACTGTTTTTT	CASSFGRELFF
TRBV14	few	.	12	TRBJ2-4	TGTGCCAGCAGCCAAGTGGGGGACATTCAGTACTTC	CASSQVGDIQYF
TRBV7-9	many	TRBD2	16	TRBJ2-3	TGTGCCAGCAGCCTCCGAGGGTCGCGGGGGACAGATACGCAGTATTTT	CASSLRGSRGTDTQYF
TRBV20-1	.	.	15	TRBJ2-1	TGCAGTGCTTCAGCGAGGCGTAGCTCCTACAATGAGCAGTTCTTC	CSASARRSSYNEQFF
TRBV12-3/TRBV12-4	many	.	14	TRBJ2-5	TGTGCCAGCAGTTTAAGTGCTCCGGAAGAGACCCAGTACTTC	CASSLSAPEETQYF
TRBV10-3	.	TRBD1	16	TRBJ1-2	TGTGCCATCAACGACAGGGCCAATCTCGGTTTTGAAGGCTACACCTTC	CAINDRANLGFEGYTF
TRBV7-3	few	TRBD1	14	TRBJ1-1	TGTGCCAGCAGCGGACAGGGGGAGGGAACTGAAGCTTTCTTT	CASSGQGEGTEAFF
TRBV20-1	few	TRBD1	15	TRBJ1-1	TGCAGTGCCCACGGACAGGGAAGTATGAACACTGAAGCTTTCTTT	CSAHGQGSMNTEAFF
TRBV29-1	.	TRBD2	16	TRBJ2-1	TGCAGCGTTGAAGAGGTACTAGCGCGGATCCACAATGAGCAGTTCTTC	CSVEEVLARIHNEQFF
TRBV11-3	.	.	13	TRBJ2-7	TGTGCCAGCAGCTTAGACAGGGGCCACGAGCAGTACTTC	CASSLDRGHEQYF
TRBV12-3/TRBV12-4	.	TRBD2	15	TRBJ2-3	TGTGCCAGCGGTCAAAGCGGGGGCCGCACAGATACGCAGTATTTT	CASGQSGGRTDTQYF
TRBV6-1	.	.	16	TRBJ1-6	TGTGCCAGCAGTGAAGTCCCTCCGGGACCGGGCTTCCCCCTCCACTTT	CASSEVPPGPGFPLHF
TRBV12-3/TRBV12-4	few	TRBD1	13	TRBJ1-3	TGTGCCAGCAGTAGACAGGGGGGAAACACCATATATTTT	CASSRQGGNTIYF
TRBV19	few	TRBD2	15	TRBJ2-3	TGTGCCAGTAGTATACTAGCGGGGATCACAGATACGCAGTATTTT	CASSILAGITDTQYF
TRBV7-6	.	.	15	TRBJ1-5	TGTGCCAGCAGCTTAGAGCAGGGGCGCAATCAGCCCCAGCATTTT	CASSLEQGRNQPQHF
TRBV4-1	.	.	17	TRBJ1-5	TGCGCCAGCAGCCAAGTGTTGAGTAGGGCCCGCAATCAGCCCCAGCATTTT	CASSQVLSRARNQPQHF
TRBV20-1	.	.	14	TRBJ1-4	TGCAGTGCTTCCCGCGCGGGTCCGAATGAAAAACTGTTTTTT	CSASRAGPNEKLFF
TRBV3-1	many	TRBD1	18	TRBJ1-6	TGTGCCAGCAGCCAGGGTCCTACAGGGGGCTCCTATAATTCACCCCTCCATTTT	CASSQGPTGGSYNSPLHF
TRBV7-6	.	.	14	TRBJ1-1	TGTGCCAGCAGCCCCCTTATACAGAACACTGAAGCTTTCTTT	CASSPLIQNTEAFF
TRBV6-6	many	.	12	TRBJ1-1	TGTGCCAGCAGAATCGGTAACACTGAAGCTTTCTTT	CASRIGNTEAFF
TRBV6-6	.	TRBD1	13	TRBJ1-1	TGTGCCAGCAGCAAACAGGGGATCACTGAAGCTTTCTTT	CASSKQGITEAFF
TRBV7-9	many	.	14	TRBJ2-2	TGTGCCAGCAGCTTAGAGGCGGTCACCGGGGAGCTGTTTTTT	CASSLEAVTGELFF
TRBV24-1	.	.	14	TRBJ2-3	TGTGCCACCAGTGCAACAGAAACGGGAGATACGCAGTATTTT	CATSATETGDTQYF
TRBV6-5	few	.	11	TRBJ1-2	TGTGCCAGCAGTGGTCCGTATGGCTACACCTTC	CASSGPYGYTF
TRBV20-1	few	TRBD2	14	TRBJ2-3	TGCAGTGCCACCCTAGCGGGGGTGTCAGATACGCAGTATTTT	CSATLAGVSDTQYF
TRBV7-9	many	TRBD2	14	TRBJ2-5	TGTGCCAGCAGCTCCGCGGGAGGGGGAGAGACCCAGTACTTC	CASSSAGGGETQYF
TRBV7-8	many	.	15	TRBJ2-1	TGTGCCAGCAGCTTGTCAGTGACAGGTTTCAATGAGCAGTTCTTC	CASSLSVTGFNEQFF